These 7 T cell receptor beta chains were all obtained from the same sample, sequenced in a study of CD8+ T cells in alopecia areata. cDNA serving as the sequencing template came from extracted, reverse transcribed RNA. Measured with immunoSEQ multiplex PCR; TCRdb has only the in-frame clones, and not every one. The sample contains tens of thousands of clones, 25% to 30% of which appear only once. Indicated treatment: oral pan-JAK inhibitor, 5-10 mg twice daily. This sample comprised CD8+ T cells sorted from blood, obtained at week 4, from a patient treated with tofacitinib. The receptors derive from a human donor with alopecia areata.

V usage is TRBV5-6 and J usage is TRBJ2-3; D is unclear. The CDR3 sequence is 14 residues long. Deletions cut 2 bases from V and 8 bases from J, with 15 bases between. Germline loops: CDR1 SGHDT, CDR2 YYEEEE. This chain's CDR3 is CASSFVQPQSTQYF. The CDR3 DNA reads as TGTGCCAGCAGCTTTGTACAGCCACAGAGTACGCAGTATTTT.

V gene TRBV6-5 combines with J gene TRBJ1-1, with D unresolved. Germline CDR1 reads MNHEY; CDR2 reads SVGAGI. V was clipped by 0 bases and J by 0 bases, with 8 bases between them. The CDR3 is 15 residues long. The CDR3 DNA follows: TGTGCCAGCAGTTACTCGAGGAGTATGAACACTGAAGCTTTCTTT. Translated, it gives CASSYSRSMNTEAFF.

This clone was recorded a few times. J is TRBJ2-1 and V is TRBV29-1; D remains ambiguous. Germline values: CDR1 SQVTM, CDR2 ANQGSEA. The CDR3 is 13 residues long. Trimming stripped 7 bases from V and 8 bases from J, with 18 bases between. The chain's CDR3 is CSAISRSSHEQFF. The CDR3 DNA follows: TGCAGCGCTATTTCTCGGAGCTCCCATGAGCAGTTCTTC.

J is TRBJ2-5 and V is TRBV7-9; D is uncertain. The CDR3 is 12 amino acids. V gave up 4 bases and J gave up 5 bases, with 8 bases separating them. The V gene's germline CDR1 is SEHNR and CDR2 FQNEAQ (reference sequence). CDR3 amino acids: CASSSSGETQYF. The CDR3 region has the DNA TGTGCCAGCAGCTCCAGTGGGGAGACCCAGTACTTC.

This clone was found a few times. This rearrangement joins TRBV29-1 to TRBJ1-2, with 7 bases identical to TRBD1. The CDR3 is made up of 13 amino acids. Germline assignment: CDR1 SQVTM and CDR2 ANQGSEA. Germline trimming cut 4 bases from V and 4 bases from J; bases unmatched to any gene: 6. Written as DNA, the CDR3 is TGCAGCGTTGGAGGACAGGCGGCCTATGGCTACACCTTC. It encodes CSVGGQAAYGYTF.

This clone has just a few counts. This chain uses TRBV6-5 with TRBJ2-2; 7 bases are a match to TRBD1. The CDR3 consists of 13 residues. The germline V gene has CDR1 MNHEY and CDR2 SVGAGI. Trimming cost V 11 bases and J 5 bases; bases outside gene matches: 8. For the CDR3, the DNA is TGTGCCGTAGGGGGCCAACCTACCGGGGAGCTGTTTTTT. As protein: CAVGGQPTGELFF.

The chain recombines TRBV9 with TRBJ1-5, with D uncertain. Deletions cut 0 bases from V and 1 base from J, with 5 bases between. The CDR3 is 14 residues long. Per germline, CDR1 SGDLS and CDR2 YYNGEE. The CDR3 protein is CASSVEGSNQPQHF. As DNA, the CDR3 is TGTGCCAGCAGCGTAGAAGGCAGCAATCAGCCCCAGCATTTT.